One sample yielded the 7 T cell receptor beta chains listed below, sequenced in a study of beta chain features in type 1 diabetes. The study reverse transcribed the entire isolated RNA, so it sequenced expressed TCRB transcripts. Profiled with immunoSEQ multiplex PCR; TCRdb holds only in-frame clones, not every one. The sample has about 340,000 clones; approximately 10% are singletons. Study-wide findings and caveats: The study found moderately but significantly shorter TCRB CDR3s in all four CD4+ subsets of Type 1 diabetes patients.

For these receptors, no antigen is known. Sequenced sample: central memory CD4+ T cells from blood. These receptors originate from a man between 25 and 39 years old with type 1 diabetes.

V and J are TRBV2 and TRBJ1-5; a weak D match, TRBD1 (6 bases). From germline, CDR1 is SNHLY and CDR2 FYNNEI. This CDR3 has 13 residues. V lost 6 bases and J lost 7, with 13 bases in between. CDR3 DNA sequence: TGTGCCAGCAGCCGGGACAAGGAACAGCCCCAGCATTTT. The encoded protein is CASSRDKEQPQHF. The full variable domain, rest sourced from reference TRBV2 and TRBJ1-5, is EPEVTQTPSHQVTQMGQEVILRCVPISNHLYFYWYRQILGQKVEFLVSFYNNEISEKSEIFDDQFSVERPDGSNFTLKIRSTKLEDSAMYFCASSRDKEQPQHFGDGTRLSIL.

The V and J genes are TRBV18 and TRBJ1-6, with D hard to call. Per the germline V gene, CDR1 is KGHSH and CDR2 is LQKENI. Trimming removed 3 bases from V and 8 bases from J, with 14 bases in between. The CDR3 covers 15 residues. As DNA, the CDR3 is TGTGCCAGCTCACCGAGTGTGGGAGGTGATTCACCCCTCCACTTT. Amino acid sequence: CASSPSVGGDSPLHF.

The V gene is TRBV7-2, the J gene TRBJ2-2; tentative D call: TRBD1 (5 bases). Trimming removed 2 bases at V and 9 bases at J, with 19 bases between. The CDR3 loop spans 16 amino acids. Germline values: CDR1 SGHTA, CDR2 FQGNSA. The CDR3 loop reads CASSLQGAASPRELFF. The CDR3 region has the DNA TGTGCCAGCAGCTTACAGGGCGCTGCGTCTCCCAGGGAGCTGTTTTTT.

The genes are TRBV30 and TRBJ2-2; the match to TRBD1 covers 11 bases. The germline V gene has CDR1 GTSNPN and CDR2 SVGIG (reference sequence). The CDR3 has 15 amino acids. Trimming removed 3 bases from V and 6 bases from J; junction bases left unmatched: 6. CDR3: CAWSTGQGAAGELFF. DNA for the CDR3: TGTGCCTGGAGCACCGGACAGGGGGCTGCCGGGGAGCTGTTTTTT.

This clone was picked up a small number of times. The V call is TRBV7-2, the J call TRBJ2-7, with a tentative D call TRBD1 (5 bases). The germline gives CDR1 SGHTA, CDR2 FQGNSA. The CDR3 spans 15 residues. The V and J ends lost 5 bases and 1 base respectively, with 15 bases between them. CDR3 in amino acids: CASSGTVGPSYEQYF. The CDR3 nucleotides read TGTGCCAGCAGCGGAACGGTGGGGCCGTCCTACGAGCAGTACTTC.

This clone came up a few times. The CDR3 region is CASSLAVSGGGADTQYF. The CDR3 region has the DNA TGCGCCAGCAGCTTGGCCGTCAGCGGGGGAGGGGCAGATACGCAGTATTTT. The chain employs TRBV5-1 and TRBJ2-3; 8 bases fit TRBD2. The V gene end was trimmed by 0 bases and the J gene end by 4 bases; junction bases not matched to a gene: 10. CDR3 length equals 17 residues. The germline CDR1 and CDR2 sequences are SGHRS and YFSETQ.

This clone was counted only a few times. As DNA, the CDR3 is TGCGCCAGCAGCCGCACATTCGATACGCAGTATTTT. This sequence encodes CASSRTFDTQYF. This chain connects TRBV5-1 to TRBJ2-3; D gene ambiguous. Trimming left V 4 bases short and J 6 bases short, with 9 bases between. This CDR3 contains 12 residues. Germline V gene data show CDR1 as SGHRS and CDR2 as YFSETQ. Filled out from reference TRBV5-1 and TRBJ2-3, the complete variable domain reads KAGVTQTPRYLIKTRGQQVTLSCSPISGHRSVSWYQQTPGQGLQFLFEYFSETQRNKGNFPGRFSGRQFSNSRSEMNVSTLELGDSALYLCASSRTFDTQYFGPGTRLTVL.